The 23 T cell receptor beta chains below were found in one sample sequenced in a study of radiotherapy plus CTLA-4 blockade in lung cancer. TCRdb's copy holds only in-frame clones and misses some; the assay was immunoSEQ multiplex PCR. This repertoire shows about 98,000 clones, 80% to 85% found once; its top ten account for under 4%. Sequencing used peripheral blood, obtained from a patient treated with radiotherapy plus ipilimumab. The receptor set was obtained from a human donor with non-small cell lung cancer who had a partial response to radiotherapy plus ipilimumab.

V and J are TRBV28 and TRBJ2-5; 14 positions match TRBD2. Germline V gives CDR1 MDHEN, CDR2 SYDVKM. This CDR3 contains 17 residues. V dropped 4 bases and J dropped 2; count of bases not matched to a gene: 6. The CDR3 DNA sequence: TGTGCCAGCAGTTGGGGACTAGCGGGAGCTGGACAAGAGACCCAGTACTTC. Translated: CASSWGLAGAGQETQYF.

The V gene is TRBV15, the J gene TRBJ2-3, with D tentatively TRBD2 (6 bases). The CDR3 runs to 14 residues. Deletions cut 5 bases from V and 4 bases from J, with 13 bases between. Germline CDR1 is LNHNV and CDR2 is YYDKDF (reference sequence). CDR3 DNA sequence: TGTGCCACCAGCGTCCGACTAGTCTCAGATACGCAGTATTTT. Translating gives CATSVRLVSDTQYF.

The chain links TRBV27 to TRBJ1-4; unclear D gene. From germline, CDR1 is MNHEY and CDR2 SMNVEV (reference sequence). The CDR3 is made up of 16 amino acids. V was trimmed by 6 bases and J by 0 bases, leaving 14 bases between them. In nucleotides, the CDR3 is TGTGCCAGCAGACCCACACCGATCGCAACTAATGAAAAACTGTTTTTT. Its protein is CASRPTPIATNEKLFF.

The V gene is TRBV9, the J gene TRBJ2-2; 11 nucleotides match TRBD2. Germline trimming cut 4 bases from V and 8 bases from J; bases unmatched to any gene: 10. Germline V CDR1 and CDR2: SGDLS, YYNGEE. CDR3 length equals 16 residues. CDR3 sequence: CASSSNSGRAGGELFF. The CDR3, as DNA: TGTGCCAGCAGCTCCAATAGCGGGAGGGCCGGTGGGGAGCTGTTTTTT.

This clone was detected only once. The chain couples TRBV28 to TRBJ1-1; 8 nucleotides line up with TRBD1. This CDR3 has 12 amino acids. The V gene's germline CDR1 is MDHEN and CDR2 SYDVKM. Losses at the gene ends were 7 bases for V and 11 bases for J; bases not matched to a gene: 9. The CDR3 DNA is TGTGCCAGCACCTCACAGGGGGGGCAGGCTTTCTTT. Its translation is CASTSQGGQAFF. Full variable domain (outside the CDR3, taken from reference TRBV28 and TRBJ1-1): DVKVTQSSRYLVKRTGEKVFLECVQDMDHENMFWYRQDPGLGLRLIYFSYDVKMKEKGDIPEGYSVSREKKERFSLILESASTNQTSMYLCASTSQGGQAFFGQGTRLTVV.

This clone has just a few counts. The genes are TRBV18 and TRBJ1-1; D ambiguous. This CDR3 contains 13 residues. The V end lost 6 bases, the J end lost 1 base, and 9 bases lay between the germline ends. Germline assignment: CDR1 KGHSH and CDR2 LQKENI. This chain's CDR3 is CASSLLGNTEAFF. In DNA form, the CDR3 reads TGTGCCAGCTCCCTACTAGGGAACACTGAAGCTTTCTTT. Full variable domain (outside the CDR3, taken from reference TRBV18 and TRBJ1-1): NAGVMQNPRHLVRRRGQEARLRCSPMKGHSHVYWYRQLPEEGLKFMVYLQKENIIDESGMPKERFSAEFPKEGPSILRIQQVVRGDSAAYFCASSLLGNTEAFFGQGTRLTVV.

The chain couples TRBV28 to TRBJ2-5; maybe TRBD2 (5 bases). The end of the DNA aligns better with TRBJ2-7, so the J call may be wrong. The CDR3 runs to 15 residues. The germline V gene has CDR1 MDHEN and CDR2 SYDVKM. The CDR3 protein is CASSRRDLSLYEQYF. The CDR3 nucleotides are TGTGCCAGCAGTCGCCGGGATCTCTCCCTTTACGAGCAGTACTTC.

This clone was picked up a small number of times. The gene calls are TRBV30 and TRBJ2-3; TRBD2 matches 14 bases. The V gene's germline CDR1 is GTSNPN and CDR2 SVGIG (reference sequence). With V trimmed by 5 bases and J by 3 bases, 1 base remained unmatched. This CDR3 comprises 14 residues. CDR3 amino acids: CAWGTSGRTDTQYF. In nucleotides, the CDR3 is TGTGCCTGGGGGACTAGCGGGAGAACAGATACGCAGTATTTT.

Here the CDR3 DNA reads TGTGCCAGCAGTTTATGGCAGAAGCCCCAGCATTTT. Translation: CASSLWQKPQHF. This chain links TRBV28 with TRBJ1-5, with D uncertain. CDR1 and CDR2 (germline): MDHEN, SYDVKM. The length of the CDR3 is 12 residues. V shed 0 bases and J shed 8 bases, with 5 bases lying between them.

The chain carries TRBV7-8 and TRBJ2-5; D is ambiguous. Trimming took 2 bases from V and 5 from J, leaving 9 bases between them. The V gene's germline CDR1 is SGHVS and CDR2 FQNEAQ. This CDR3 is built from 13 residues. CDR3 sequence reads: CASSLNSQETQYF. The CDR3, as DNA: TGTGCCAGCAGCTTAAACAGCCAGGAGACCCAGTACTTC.

This chain links TRBV5-1 with TRBJ2-3, with D possibly being TRBD2 (6 bases). In germline, CDR1 is SGHRS, CDR2 YFSETQ. Trimming pared 0 bases from V and 0 bases from J, leaving 20 bases between. CDR3 length: 19 residues. The CDR3: CASSLGVSGPVGSTDTQYF. CDR3 DNA: TGCGCCAGCAGCTTGGGGGTTAGCGGTCCTGTGGGTAGCACAGATACGCAGTATTTT.

The rearrangement links TRBV4-1 to TRBJ2-1; 9 bases fit TRBD2. Per germline, CDR1 MGHRA and CDR2 YSYEKL. V gave up 2 bases and J gave up 1 base; unmatched junction bases: 6. The CDR3 length is 17 residues. CDR3 in DNA: TGCGCCAGCAGCCAAAATAGCGGGAGAAGATCCTACAATGAGCAGTTCTTC. Its protein is CASSQNSGRRSYNEQFF.

The V gene is TRBV28, the J gene TRBJ2-1; TRBD1 aligns across 8 bases. The germline gives CDR1 MDHEN, CDR2 SYDVKM. The CDR3 totals 18 residues. With V trimmed by 5 bases and J by 4 bases, 16 bases remained unmatched. As DNA, the CDR3 is TGTGCCAGCAGTCTCAGGGGGCGCTTTGGCGGGATTTACAATGAGCAGTTCTTC. It translates to CASSLRGRFGGIYNEQFF.

The chain carries TRBV18 and TRBJ2-3; D might be TRBD2 (6 bases). V lost 1 base and J 4 bases, leaving 15 bases between the germline ends. CDR1 KGHSH and CDR2 LQKENI come from the germline V gene. The CDR3 covers 16 residues. CDR3 DNA sequence: TGTGCCAGCTCACCACTTTCGGGGGTGCCGTCAGATACGCAGTATTTT. Translating gives CASSPLSGVPSDTQYF.

V usage is TRBV27 and J usage is TRBJ2-7; D might be TRBD1 (6 bases). The V end lost 4 bases, the J end lost 2 bases, and 12 bases lay between the germline ends. Germline V CDR1 and CDR2: MNHEY, SMNVEV (reference sequence). The CDR3 is made up of 14 amino acids. The CDR3 here is CASSSRQAAYEQYF. The DNA for the CDR3 is TGTGCCAGCAGTTCGCGACAGGCCGCCTACGAGCAGTACTTC.

V usage is TRBV28 and J usage is TRBJ1-2; 8 bases agree with TRBD1. This CDR3 comprises 13 residues. The V gene end was trimmed by 6 bases and the J gene end by 6 bases; junction bases not matched to a gene: 6. Germline V gene data show CDR1 as MDHEN and CDR2 as SYDVKM. The CDR3 coding sequence is TGTGCCAGCAGGGACAGGGAAGGTGATGGCTACACCTTC. It is translated as CASRDREGDGYTF.

The genes are TRBV7-8 and TRBJ2-5; possibly TRBD1 for D (6 bases). V dropped 5 bases and J dropped 3 bases, with 10 bases sitting between them. Germline CDR1 and CDR2: SGHVS and FQNEAQ. The CDR3 sequence is 13 residues long. DNA for the CDR3: TGTGCCAGCAGCCCCAACAGGGAAGAGACCCAGTACTTC. Protein: CASSPNREETQYF.

The gene calls are TRBV7-8 and TRBJ2-6; possibly TRBD1 for D (5 bases). This CDR3 contains 16 residues. Germline loops: CDR1 SGHVS, CDR2 FQNEAQ. V was cut by 5 bases and J by 0 bases, with 11 bases left in between. Written as DNA, the CDR3 is TGTGCCAGCAGCACAGGACGGCTCTCTGGGGCCAACGTCCTGACTTTC. The encoded protein is CASSTGRLSGANVLTF.

This sequence joins TRBV21-1 and TRBJ2-7; TRBD2, the table's D call, lacks a check against the DNA. TRBV21-1 is marked as a pseudogene. The CDR3 has 15 residues. The CDR3 loop reads CASSKEQFSKRVQYF. CDR3 nucleotides: TGTGCCAGCAGCAAAGAGCAGTTTAGCAAACGAGTGCAGTACTTC.

The V gene is TRBV28, the J gene TRBJ1-2; 9 nucleotides align to TRBD1. Looked up from germline, CDR1 is MDHEN and CDR2 is SYDVKM. V trimming: 4 bases; J trimming: 4 bases; junction bases outside the gene matches: 4. This CDR3 is built from 14 residues. The CDR3 coding sequence is TGTGCCAGCAGTTCCCCGGGACAGGGCTATGGCTACACCTTC. This translates into CASSSPGQGYGYTF.

This clone occurred once. CDR3 protein: CATSRSDRGGTNEKLFF. The CDR3 nucleotides are TGTGCCACCTCAAGGTCGGACAGGGGGGGAACTAATGAAAAACTGTTTTTT. V and J are TRBV15 and TRBJ1-4, with 10 bases lining up with TRBD1. V lost 8 bases and J lost 1; bases outside the gene matches: 10. The CDR3 runs 17 residues. Looked up from germline, CDR1 is LNHNV and CDR2 is YYDKDF (reference sequence).

This sequence joins TRBV10-2 and TRBJ1-5; a weak D match, TRBD1 (5 bases). In germline, CDR1 is WSHSY, CDR2 SAAADI. The CDR3 consists of 15 residues. The V end was cut by 2 bases, the J end by 7 bases, with 15 bases between. The CDR3 nucleotides read TGCGCCAGCAGTGAGGGCGGGGGGTGGTACCAGCCCCAGCATTTT. It is translated as CASSEGGGWYQPQHF.

In its sample, this clone was seen a few times. The chain uses TRBV6-6 and TRBJ1-2; D remains unclear. The CDR3 has 12 amino acids. With 6 bases removed from V and 8 bases from J, the gap between germline ends came to 13 bases. CDR1 is MNHNY and CDR2 is SVGAGI in the germline V gene (reference sequence). In DNA, the CDR3 is TGTGCCAGCAGCCAGAGGTCGCGAGGCTACACCTTC. This codes for CASSQRSRGYTF.